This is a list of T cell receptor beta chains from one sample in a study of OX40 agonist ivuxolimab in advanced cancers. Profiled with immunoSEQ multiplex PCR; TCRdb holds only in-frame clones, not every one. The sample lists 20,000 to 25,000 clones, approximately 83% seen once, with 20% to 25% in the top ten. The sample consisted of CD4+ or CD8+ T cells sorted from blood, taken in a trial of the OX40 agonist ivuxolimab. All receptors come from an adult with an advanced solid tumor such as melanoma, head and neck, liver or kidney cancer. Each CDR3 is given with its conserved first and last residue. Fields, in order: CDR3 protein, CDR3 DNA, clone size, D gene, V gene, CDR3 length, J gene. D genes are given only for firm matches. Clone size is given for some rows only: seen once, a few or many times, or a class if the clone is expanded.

CDR3: CASSLVAAGSRDTQYF
DNA: TGTGCCAGCAGCTTAGTAGCGGCAGGGTCGAGAGATACGCAGTATTTT
size: .
D: .
V: TRBV11-2
length: 16
J: TRBJ2-3

CDR3: CASRVTGPSNSPLHF
DNA: TGCGCCAGCAGGGTAACCGGACCTTCGAATTCACCCCTCCACTTT
size: .
D: .
V: TRBV5-1
length: 15
J: TRBJ1-6

CDR3: CASSYSIRDTGELFF
DNA: TGTGCCAGCAGTTACTCGATCAGGGACACCGGGGAGCTGTTTTTT
size: .
D: .
V: TRBV6-5
length: 15
J: TRBJ2-2

CDR3: CASSWDRANEKLFF
DNA: TGTGCCAGCAGTTGGGACAGGGCAAATGAAAAACTGTTTTTT
size: .
D: TRBD1
V: TRBV28
length: 14
J: TRBJ1-4

CDR3: CASDDATGTAGYTF
DNA: TGTGCCAGCGACGACGCGACAGGGACGGCTGGCTACACCTTC
size: .
D: TRBD1
V: TRBV28
length: 14
J: TRBJ1-2

CDR3: CASSQPLGGEPQHF
DNA: TGCGCCAGCAGCCAACCCCTGGGAGGGGAGCCCCAGCATTTT
size: .
D: .
V: TRBV4-1
length: 14
J: TRBJ1-5

CDR3: CASSLFGGSSYEQYF
DNA: TGCGCCAGCAGCTTGTTTGGGGGTAGCTCCTACGAGCAGTACTTC
size: once
D: .
V: TRBV5-1
length: 15
J: TRBJ2-7

CDR3: CASSPPNSYEQYF
DNA: TGTGCCAGCAGTCCACCCAACTCCTACGAGCAGTACTTC
size: .
D: .
V: TRBV28
length: 13
J: TRBJ2-7

CDR3: CASRETGLAKNIQYF
DNA: TGTGCCAGCAGGGAGACAGGGTTAGCCAAAAACATTCAGTACTTC
size: .
D: TRBD1
V: TRBV6-1
length: 15
J: TRBJ2-4

CDR3: CASSFGTNEETQYF
DNA: TGTGCCAGCAGCTTCGGGACAAACGAAGAGACCCAGTACTTC
size: medium-sized
D: .
V: TRBV7-8
length: 14
J: TRBJ2-5

CDR3: CASSALAGAPDTQYF
DNA: TGTGCCAGCAGCGCCTTAGCGGGGGCTCCTGATACGCAGTATTTT
size: .
D: TRBD2
V: TRBV9
length: 15
J: TRBJ2-3

CDR3: CASSFWNTEAFF
DNA: TGTGCCAGCAGTTTTTGGAACACTGAAGCTTTCTTT
size: .
D: .
V: TRBV28
length: 12
J: TRBJ1-1

CDR3: CASSFGGGYSDTQYF
DNA: TGTGCCAGCAGCTTTGGGGGAGGCTATTCAGATACGCAGTATTTT
size: few
D: .
V: TRBV11-2
length: 15
J: TRBJ2-3

CDR3: CASSSDWASTDTQYF
DNA: TGTGCCAGCAGTTCGGACTGGGCTAGCACAGATACGCAGTATTTT
size: .
D: .
V: TRBV27
length: 15
J: TRBJ2-3

CDR3: CASSEAFPNDYGYTF
DNA: TGTGCCAGCAGTGAAGCCTTCCCTAATGACTATGGCTACACCTTC
size: .
D: .
V: TRBV6-1
length: 15
J: TRBJ1-2

CDR3: CASSPPMRSYGYTF
DNA: TGTGCCAGCAGTCCCCCGATGAGGAGCTATGGCTACACCTTC
size: .
D: .
V: TRBV28
length: 14
J: TRBJ1-2

CDR3: CSFNNGGNQETQYF
DNA: TGCAGCTTTAACAACGGGGGGAATCAAGAGACCCAGTACTTC
size: once
D: TRBD2
V: TRBV29-1
length: 14
J: TRBJ2-5

CDR3: CASSLLPAGAYEQYF
DNA: TGTGCCAGCAGCTTACTGCCAGCGGGAGCATACGAGCAGTACTTC
size: .
D: TRBD2
V: TRBV7-2
length: 15
J: TRBJ2-7

CDR3: CASSQDRGPPGGRGYTF
DNA: TGTGCCAGCAGCCAAGATCGGGGGCCCCCCGGGGGAAGGGGCTACACCTTC
size: .
D: .
V: TRBV14
length: 17
J: TRBJ1-2

CDR3: CASSLGGPFQETQYF
DNA: TGTGCTAGCAGCTTAGGGGGGCCCTTCCAAGAGACCCAGTACTTC
size: .
D: .
V: TRBV7-7
length: 15
J: TRBJ2-5

CDR3: CASSLASGRLAKNIQYF
DNA: TGTGCCAGCAGCTTGGCCAGTGGCAGACTAGCCAAAAACATTCAGTACTTC
size: .
D: .
V: TRBV5-6
length: 17
J: TRBJ2-4

CDR3: CASSSEFSNEKLFF
DNA: TGCGCCAGCAGCTCGGAGTTTTCTAATGAAAAACTGTTTTTT
size: .
D: .
V: TRBV5-1
length: 14
J: TRBJ1-4

CDR3: CASSEFGAGELFF
DNA: TGTGCCAGCAGTGAGTTTGGGGCCGGGGAGCTGTTTTTT
size: .
D: .
V: TRBV25-1
length: 13
J: TRBJ2-2

CDR3: CASSQRVEDTQYF
DNA: TGTGCCAGCAGCCAACGAGTGGAAGATACGCAGTATTTT
size: .
D: .
V: TRBV4-2
length: 13
J: TRBJ2-3

CDR3: CASSLHGMNTEAFF
DNA: TGTGCCAGCAGTCTCCACGGGATGAACACTGAAGCTTTCTTT
size: .
D: .
V: TRBV27
length: 14
J: TRBJ1-1

CDR3: CASSQLAGGYSSYNEQFF
DNA: TGCGCCAGCAGCCAACTAGCGGGGGGGTATTCTTCCTACAATGAGCAGTTCTTC
size: .
D: TRBD2
V: TRBV4-1
length: 18
J: TRBJ2-1

CDR3: CASSYGQAGSYTF
DNA: TGTGCCAGCAGTTACGGGCAGGCCGGGAGCTACACCTTC
size: .
D: .
V: TRBV6-5
length: 13
J: TRBJ1-2

CDR3: CSVEPAGQGPGYTF
DNA: TGCAGCGTTGAGCCTGCCGGACAGGGTCCTGGCTACACCTTC
size: .
D: TRBD1
V: TRBV29-1
length: 14
J: TRBJ1-2

CDR3: CASSLLDHTDTQYF
DNA: TGTGCCAGCAGTTTACTGGACCACACAGATACGCAGTATTTT
size: .
D: .
V: TRBV27
length: 14
J: TRBJ2-3

CDR3: CASRPIGLAGGEQFF
DNA: TGCGCCAGCCGCCCCATAGGACTAGCGGGAGGGGAGCAGTTCTTC
size: .
D: TRBD2
V: TRBV5-1
length: 15
J: TRBJ2-1

CDR3: CAISEAYEQYF
DNA: TGTGCCATCAGTGAGGCCTACGAGCAGTACTTC
size: .
D: .
V: TRBV10-3
length: 11
J: TRBJ2-7

CDR3: CAWSGGSSYNEQFF
DNA: TGTGCCTGGAGTGGTGGGAGCTCCTACAATGAGCAGTTCTTC
size: .
D: .
V: TRBV30
length: 14
J: TRBJ2-1

CDR3: CASSVTNDRYTEAFF
DNA: TGTGCCAGCAGCGTGACAAACGACAGGTACACTGAAGCTTTCTTT
size: medium-sized
D: .
V: TRBV9
length: 15
J: TRBJ1-1

CDR3: CASSYGTGGRYEQYF
DNA: TGTGCCAGCAGCTACGGGACAGGGGGTCGGTACGAGCAGTACTTC
size: .
D: TRBD1
V: TRBV11-2
length: 15
J: TRBJ2-7

CDR3: CASYPGTANTGELFF
DNA: TGCGCTTCATATCCCGGGACAGCGAACACCGGGGAGCTGTTTTTT
size: .
D: TRBD1
V: TRBV28
length: 15
J: TRBJ2-2

CDR3: CASSLDFLAVETQYF
DNA: TGTGCCAGCAGCTTGGACTTTCTGGCGGTGGAGACCCAGTACTTC
size: few
D: .
V: TRBV5-4
length: 15
J: TRBJ2-5

CDR3: CASSPFSGAYNEQFF
DNA: TGTGCCAGCAGCCCCTTTAGCGGGGCCTACAATGAGCAGTTCTTC
size: .
D: TRBD2
V: TRBV14
length: 15
J: TRBJ2-1

CDR3: CASSLEASGSTDTQYF
DNA: TGTGCCAGCAGCTTAGAGGCTAGCGGAAGCACAGATACGCAGTATTTT
size: .
D: TRBD2
V: TRBV13
length: 16
J: TRBJ2-3

CDR3: CASSPTGQETQYF
DNA: TGTGCCAGCAGCCCGACCGGGCAAGAGACCCAGTACTTC
size: .
D: .
V: TRBV7-9
length: 13
J: TRBJ2-5

CDR3: CASSGRLAGPLGEQFF
DNA: TGTGCCAGCAGTGGCAGACTAGCGGGACCCCTAGGTGAGCAGTTCTTC
size: once
D: TRBD2
V: TRBV27
length: 16
J: TRBJ2-1

CDR3: CASSVGFGGGTDTQYF
DNA: TGTGCCAGCAGCGTAGGTTTTGGGGGGGGCACAGATACGCAGTATTTT
size: .
D: TRBD2
V: TRBV9
length: 16
J: TRBJ2-3